Only a few counts were recorded for the clone carrying this T cell receptor (beta chain). The data were taken from a study of T-cell memory formation after mild COVID-19. The CDR3 sequence is 14 residues long. CDR1 and CDR2 (germline): SGHVS, FQNEAQ. V was clipped by 6 bases and J by 6 bases; unmatched bases: 6. TCRdb itself ran the 5' RACE reads through MiXCR, one entry per CDR3 protein. The sample has some 490,000 distinct CDR3 sequences, roughly 18% seen once. This receptor was identified in an adult woman who had mild COVID-19 (a few samples of this study predate the infection). Cell type and time point are not known. The rearrangement uses TRBV7-8 and TRBJ1-5; 9 bases agree with TRBD1. The material sequenced was PBMCs or a T cell subset sorted from them (not recorded which). CDR3 DNA: TGTGCCAGCAGTGGGACAGGGACGGTTCAGCCCCAGCATTTT. Translating gives CASSGTGTVQPQHF.